These 21 T cell receptor beta chains share one sample of origin, sequenced in a study of CD8+CD57+ T cells in acquired aplastic anemia. Profiles of TCR beta VDJ and CDR3 were generated from a genomic DNA template. TCRdb itself ran the reads through MiXCR, one entry per CDR3 protein. This table holds approximately 200,000 distinct CDR3 sequences, 64% found once. The sample comprised sorted CD4+, CD8+, or CD8+CD57+ T cells (not recorded which) from PBMCs. These receptors all come from a human donor with severe aplastic anemia or a healthy control (not recorded which).

The chain joins TRBV20-1 to TRBJ2-2; 8 bases align to TRBD1. With V trimmed by 7 bases and J by 3 bases, 7 bases remained unmatched. Germline CDR1 reads DFQATT; CDR2 reads SNEGSKA (reference sequence). The CDR3 runs to 14 residues. CDR3 DNA sequence: TGCAGTGTATCCGGACAGGGAGACACCGGGGAGCTGTTTTTT. Protein sequence: CSVSGQGDTGELFF.

Many counts were recorded for this clonotype. The chain links TRBV27 to TRBJ2-2; D gene unclear. The CDR3 sequence is 12 residues long. Trimming left V 5 bases short and J 6 bases short, with 7 bases between. Germline assignment: CDR1 MNHEY and CDR2 SMNVEV (reference sequence). The CDR3, as DNA: TGTGCCAGCAGTCCACGGTCCGGGGAGCTGTTTTTT. This gives the protein CASSPRSGELFF.

This clonotype was counted a single time. The J gene is TRBJ2-7, the V gene TRBV29-1; weak D call: TRBD1 (5 bases). The V gene's germline CDR1 is SQVTM and CDR2 ANQGSEA. V was pared by 6 bases and J by 9 bases, with 12 bases between. The CDR3 totals 10 residues. The CDR3 DNA follows: TGCAGCGTGGGCCGACAGCCGCAGTACTTC. Translating it yields CSVGRQPQYF.

This clonotype was seen at least ten times. This chain joins TRBV7-9 and TRBJ2-7; tentative D call: TRBD2 (5 bases). V dropped 4 bases and J dropped 5 bases, with 9 bases sitting between them. Germline values: CDR1 SEHNR, CDR2 FQNEAQ (reference sequence). The CDR3 has 12 residues. The chain's CDR3 is CASSSTGDEQYF. The CDR3 coding sequence is TGTGCCAGCAGCTCGACCGGGGACGAGCAGTACTTC.

The chain has TRBV24-1 and TRBJ1-2, with a possible D match to TRBD1 (5 bases). CDR1 and CDR2 from the germline V gene are KGHDR and SFDVKD. The CDR3 extends over 14 amino acids. V was shortened by 4 bases and J by 6 bases, with 14 bases between the two germline ends. The CDR3 protein is CATSDSGGIHGYTF. In nucleotides, the CDR3 is TGTGCCACCAGTGACTCGGGGGGGATACATGGCTACACCTTC.

The table lists this clonotype with a count of one. The V call is TRBV20-1, the J call TRBJ2-3; D unclear. In germline, CDR1 is DFQATT, CDR2 SNEGSKA (reference sequence). The CDR3 contains 12 residues. V was shortened by 1 base and J by 6 bases, with 8 bases between the two germline ends. CDR3 nucleotide sequence: TGCAGTGCTAGAGTGCCGGGTGATACGCAGTATTTT. Amino acids: CSARVPGDTQYF.

The chain couples TRBV9 to TRBJ2-7; no reliable D call. The V gene's germline CDR1 is SGDLS and CDR2 YYNGEE. The CDR3 has 15 amino acids. With 2 bases removed from V and 0 bases from J, the gap between germline ends came to 12 bases. CDR3: CASSVIAASSYEQYF. As DNA, the CDR3 is TGTGCCAGCAGCGTTATCGCCGCGAGCTCCTACGAGCAGTACTTC. The full variable domain, in which reference TRBV9 and TRBJ2-7 provide the parts outside the CDR3, is DSGVTQTPKHLITATGQRVTLRCSPRSGDLSVYWYQQSLDQGLQFLIQYYNGEERAKGNILERFSAQQFPDLHSELNLSSLELGDSALYFCASSVIAASSYEQYFGPGTRLTVT.

The DNA for the CDR3 is TGCGCCAGCAGCCAAGCGCCGACGAAGGTCAACTATGGCTACACCTTC. Amino acid sequence: CASSQAPTKVNYGYTF. The rearrangement uses TRBV4-1 and TRBJ1-2; D remains unclear. The CDR3 loop spans 16 amino acids. In germline, CDR1 is MGHRA, CDR2 YSYEKL. Trimming pared 1 base from V and 2 bases from J, leaving 14 bases between.

The chain links TRBV19 to TRBJ2-7; D unclear. CDR3 length: 12 residues. Trimming pared 2 bases from V and 6 bases from J, leaving 8 bases between. Looked up from germline, CDR1 is LNHDA and CDR2 is SQIVND (reference sequence). In nucleotides, the CDR3 is TGTGCCAGTAGTATAAGCCCCGGCGAGCAGTACTTC. Encoded protein: CASSISPGEQYF.

This chain connects TRBV9 to TRBJ1-4; D is unclear. In germline, CDR1 is SGDLS, CDR2 YYNGEE. The length of the CDR3 is 13 residues. V lost 5 bases and J 6 bases, leaving 11 bases between the germline ends. The CDR3: CASSSIPYEKLFF. The CDR3 coding sequence is TGTGCCAGCAGTTCCATACCATATGAAAAACTGTTTTTT.

The gene calls are TRBV7-2 and TRBJ2-7; D gene unclear. V lost 2 bases to trimming and J lost 7 bases, with 6 bases between them. The CDR3 totals 11 residues. Germline V lookup: CDR1 SGHTA, CDR2 FQGNSA. The chain's CDR3 is CASSLLREQYF. DNA of the CDR3: TGTGCCAGCAGCTTATTGCGGGAGCAGTACTTC.

Turning to this clonotype: The conserved closing phenylalanine or tryptophan is absent in this CDR3, likely reflecting a read error. The chain couples TRBV2 to TRBJ1-4; no reliable D call. This CDR3 is 13 amino acids long. The V end was cut by 5 bases, the J end by 8 bases, with 12 bases between. CDR1 and CDR2 from the germline V gene are SNHLY and FYNNEI. The CDR3 sequence is CASSSREGEKLFL. The CDR3 bases are TGTGCCAGCAGTAGTCGGGAAGGCGAAAAACTGTTTCTT.

The gene calls are TRBV19 and TRBJ1-2, with TRBD1 identical over 7 bases. CDR3 length: 14 amino acids. With 5 bases clipped from V and 8 bases from J, the junction kept 11 bases outside the gene matches. Germline assignment: CDR1 LNHDA and CDR2 SQIVND (reference sequence). The DNA for the CDR3 is TGTGCCAGTAGTCTTAGGGACAGCCTCTGGGGCTACACCTTC. It specifies CASSLRDSLWGYTF.

Comment on this clonotype: Germline is not matched at one junction end, which may reflect a read error. The gene calls are TRBV29-1 and TRBJ1-1, with a possible D match to TRBD1 (5 bases). Germline V gene lookup returns CDR1 SQVTM and CDR2 ANQGSEA. The CDR3 loop spans 14 amino acids. CDR3 region: CSVFAGTENTKAFF. CDR3 DNA: TGCAGCGTTTTCGCCGGGACGGAGAACACTAAAGCTTTCTTT.

This clonotype was observed a handful of times. The chain joins TRBV14 to TRBJ2-1; TRBD2 might be the D (5 bases). The CDR3 is 17 residues long. From germline, CDR1 is SGHDN and CDR2 FVKESK. The V end lost 1 base, the J end lost 2 bases, and 15 bases lay between the germline ends. CDR3 DNA: TGTGCCAGCAGCCAAGGCCTTGGAGGTTGGACCTACAATGAGCAGTTCTTC. This sequence encodes CASSQGLGGWTYNEQFF.

This clonotype was detected once. This chain connects TRBV12-3 or TRBV12-4 to TRBJ1-5; D unclear. CDR3 length: 12 residues. Trimming removed 5 bases from V and 6 bases from J, with 8 bases in between. This CDR3 is CASSPGIQPQHF. CDR3 nucleotides: TGTGCCAGCAGTCCGGGGATTCAGCCCCAGCATTTT.

V is TRBV19 and J is TRBJ1-5; D gene uncertain. In germline, CDR1 is LNHDA, CDR2 SQIVND (reference sequence). The CDR3 contains 16 residues. V was cut by 5 bases and J by 5 bases, with 19 bases left in between. The CDR3 DNA reads TGTGCCAGTAGTTCAAGTCAAGGGTTGGTTTATCAGCCCCAGCATTTT. It yields the protein CASSSSQGLVYQPQHF.

The chain couples TRBV20-1 to TRBJ2-7; TRBD2 matches at 7 bases. The junction had 11 bases not matched to a gene; V was cut back by 3 bases and J by 3 bases. The V gene's germline CDR1 is DFQATT and CDR2 SNEGSKA (reference sequence). The CDR3 is 15 amino acids. CDR3 DNA sequence: TGCAGTGCTAGGGGAGGGGTAGGGAACATCTACGAGCAGTACTTC. It encodes CSARGGVGNIYEQYF.

This chain joins TRBV5-1 and TRBJ2-7; maybe TRBD1 (7 bases). This CDR3 contains 13 residues. CDR1 is SGHRS and CDR2 is YFSETQ in the germline V gene. V lost 4 bases and J lost 5, with 13 bases in between. The CDR3, as DNA: TGCGCCAGCAGCCGCGGGGACAGAAACGAGCAGTACTTC. It specifies CASSRGDRNEQYF.

The table lists this clonotype with a few counts. This chain connects TRBV7-9 to TRBJ2-7; D is uncertain. Trimming took 3 bases from V and 1 from J, leaving 16 bases between them. Looked up from germline, CDR1 is SEHNR and CDR2 is FQNEAQ (reference sequence). CDR3 size: 16 residues. Here the CDR3 DNA reads TGTGCCAGCAGCTTGGCCGGTGCAAGGGCATCCTACGAGCAGTACTTC. It translates to CASSLAGARASYEQYF.

This clonotype has more than one count but fewer than ten. The gene calls are TRBV7-6 and TRBJ2-7, with D tentatively TRBD1 (6 bases). The germline CDR1 and CDR2 sequences are SGHVS and FNYEAQ. V was pared by 4 bases and J by 0 bases, with 7 bases between. The CDR3 has 13 amino acids. CDR3 nucleotide sequence: TGTGCCAGCAGCTCAGGGGCCTCCTACGAGCAGTACTTC. Its protein product is CASSSGASYEQYF.